This passage covers 20 T cell receptor beta chains from one sample sequenced in a study of shared clonotypes between healthy human individuals. Assay: immunoSEQ multiplex PCR; the TCRdb copy retains only in-frame clones and omits some. Of about 730,000 clones listed, 72% were seen once; the top ten hold more than 1.5%. Sequencing was done on a sample of memory CD4+ T cells sorted from blood. Subset denoted: CD45RA-negative fraction. The origin of the receptors is a woman between 25 and 40 years old in good health.

This chain joins TRBV6-1 and TRBJ2-7; TRBD2 matches at 8 bases. V shed 2 bases and J 2 bases; nucleotides not matched to a gene: 5. Germline V gene lookup returns CDR1 MNHNS and CDR2 SASEGT. CDR3 size: 15 residues. This CDR3 reads CASSEFSGSAYEQYF. As DNA, the CDR3 is TGTGCCAGCAGTGAATTCAGCGGGAGTGCCTACGAGCAGTACTTC.

This clone was observed at least ten times. The chain carries TRBV7-2 and TRBJ2-4; a weak D match, TRBD2 (5 bases). Germline values: CDR1 SGHTA, CDR2 FQGNSA. The CDR3 has 15 residues. The V end was cut by 2 bases, the J end by 4 bases, with 12 bases between. The CDR3 coding sequence is TGTGCCAGCAGCTTATCGGTACTAGTGAAAAACATTCAGTACTTC. The encoded protein is CASSLSVLVKNIQYF.

The chain links TRBV28 to TRBJ2-2, with D maybe TRBD1 (5 bases). Trimming cost V 6 bases and J 3 bases, with 11 bases left between them. CDR1 is MDHEN and CDR2 is SYDVKM in the germline V gene. This CDR3 spans 14 amino acids. Here the CDR3 reads CASRSTGYTGELFF. CDR3 coding DNA: TGTGCCAGCAGATCTACAGGTTACACCGGGGAGCTGTTTTTT.

This clone appeared a few times. The CDR3 DNA reads TGTGCCAGCAGCCCGGGACTAGCGGACTACAATGAGCAGTTCTTC. Translated: CASSPGLADYNEQFF. The chain employs TRBV7-7 and TRBJ2-1; 11 nucleotides line up with TRBD2. The CDR3 runs 15 residues. Losses at the gene ends were 5 bases for V and 3 bases for J; bases not matched to a gene: 3. Germline values: CDR1 SSHAT, CDR2 FNYEAQ (reference sequence).

The rearrangement joins TRBV28 to TRBJ2-7; the match to TRBD1 covers 7 bases. V trimming: 1 base; J trimming: 4 bases; junction bases outside the gene matches: 4. There are 14 residues in the CDR3. Germline V gene data show CDR1 as MDHEN and CDR2 as SYDVKM. CDR3 nucleotide sequence: TGTGCCAGCAGTTTATCGAACAGGGGTTACGAGCAGTACTTC. Its protein is CASSLSNRGYEQYF.

The chain combines TRBV19 with TRBJ1-1; D is perhaps TRBD1 (6 bases). CDR1 LNHDA and CDR2 SQIVND come from the germline V gene (reference sequence). The CDR3 runs to 15 residues. V was trimmed by 5 bases and J by 5 bases, leaving 18 bases between them. In DNA form, the CDR3 reads TGTGCCAGTAGTCTAAGACAGGCCCCGAGTACTGAAGCTTTCTTT. This translates into CASSLRQAPSTEAFF.

The rearrangement joins TRBV2 to TRBJ2-2; no definite D call. Trimming stripped 6 bases from V and 5 bases from J, with 10 bases between. The germline gives CDR1 SNHLY, CDR2 FYNNEI. This CDR3 region has 13 residues. The CDR3 spells CASRALRTGELFF. Written as DNA, the CDR3 is TGTGCCAGCAGGGCCCTGAGGACCGGGGAGCTGTTTTTT.

J is TRBJ2-7 and V is TRBV5-1, with D possibly TRBD1 on 5 matching bases. This CDR3 is built from 12 residues. V was pared by 7 bases and J by 4 bases, with 12 bases between. Germline V gene sequence: CDR1 SGHRS, CDR2 YFSETQ. CDR3 bases: TGCGCCAGCGGCAAGACAGATTACGAGCAGTACTTC. It translates to CASGKTDYEQYF.

This clone has only a few counts. At the DNA level, this CDR3 is encoded by other sequences in the same sample as well. This sequence joins TRBV18 and TRBJ1-2; possibly TRBD1 for D (5 bases). There are 14 residues in the CDR3. The ends were cut back, 3 bases at V and 0 bases at J, with 8 bases in the middle. Looked up from germline, CDR1 is KGHSH and CDR2 is LQKENI. The CDR3 reads CASSPDRANYGYTF. Here the CDR3 DNA reads TGTGCCAGCTCACCTGACAGAGCTAACTATGGCTACACCTTC.

As DNA, the CDR3 is TGTGCCAGCAGTTTCAGGGGCGACCTAAACACTGAAGCTTTCTTT. This gives the protein CASSFRGDLNTEAFF. The J gene is TRBJ1-1, the V gene TRBV27; the D gene is possibly TRBD1 (6 bases). The CDR3 totals 15 residues. Germline CDR1 is MNHEY and CDR2 is SMNVEV (reference sequence). Trimming took off 3 bases at V and 2 bases at J, with 13 bases between the two ends.

The chain links TRBV5-1 to TRBJ2-3; D might be TRBD2 (6 bases). Deletions cut 0 bases from V and 2 bases from J, with 13 bases between. The CDR3 has 16 residues. Per the germline V gene, CDR1 is SGHRS and CDR2 is YFSETQ. The CDR3 DNA reads as TGCGCCAGCAGCTTGGAAGGGAGGACCGACACAGATACGCAGTATTTT. This translates into CASSLEGRTDTDTQYF. Combining the CDR3 with reference TRBV5-1 and TRBJ2-3 gives the whole variable domain KAGVTQTPRYLIKTRGQQVTLSCSPISGHRSVSWYQQTPGQGLQFLFEYFSETQRNKGNFPGRFSGRQFSNSRSEMNVSTLELGDSALYLCASSLEGRTDTDTQYFGPGTRLTVL.

The chain is built from TRBV5-6 and TRBJ1-2; D unresolved. The CDR3 spans 12 residues. Looked up from germline, CDR1 is SGHDT and CDR2 is YYEEEE. V was pared by 5 bases and J by 6 bases, with 11 bases between. This chain's CDR3 is CASSSWANGYTF. The DNA for the CDR3 is TGTGCCAGCAGTTCTTGGGCCAATGGCTACACCTTC.

The J gene is TRBJ2-1, the V gene TRBV7-3, with 7 bases lining up with TRBD2. The CDR3 is 14 amino acids. V trimming: 2 bases; J trimming: 10 bases; junction bases outside the gene matches: 8. Germline V gene data show CDR1 as SGHTA and CDR2 as FQGTGA. The CDR3, as DNA: TGTGCCAGCAGCTTATGGGAGGGGATCGACGAGCAGTTCTTC. Translating gives CASSLWEGIDEQFF.

The genes are TRBV4-1 and TRBJ2-3; D is unclear. The V end lost 0 bases, the J end lost 0 bases, and 10 bases lay between the germline ends. CDR3 length: 16 amino acids. The germline V gene encodes CDR1 MGHRA and CDR2 YSYEKL. CDR3 coding DNA: TGCGCCAGCAGCCAAGATTCCGGCGGTAGCACAGATACGCAGTATTTT. Its protein is CASSQDSGGSTDTQYF.

This clone was counted ten times or more. Additional DNA sequences in this sample encode the identical CDR3. This sequence joins TRBV18 and TRBJ1-1; D is undetermined. Trimming stripped 4 bases from V and 3 bases from J, with 9 bases between. CDR3 length equals 13 residues. Germline CDR1 KGHSH, CDR2 LQKENI. CDR3 loop: CASSRDRYTEAFF. Here the CDR3 DNA reads TGTGCCAGCTCACGAGACCGATACACTGAAGCTTTCTTT. The full variable domain, in which reference TRBV18 and TRBJ1-1 provide the parts outside the CDR3, is NAGVMQNPRHLVRRRGQEARLRCSPMKGHSHVYWYRQLPEEGLKFMVYLQKENIIDESGMPKERFSAEFPKEGPSILRIQQVVRGDSAAYFCASSRDRYTEAFFGQGTRLTVV.

CDR3 loop: CASSQVPQTGEQPQHF. Here the CDR3 DNA reads TGCGCCAGCAGCCAAGTCCCCCAGACAGGGGAGCAGCCCCAGCATTTT. The chain links TRBV4-1 to TRBJ1-5; 8 bases fit TRBD1. V lost 1 base to trimming and J lost 7 bases; unmatched junction nucleotides: 9. The length of the CDR3 is 16 residues. Germline CDR1 MGHRA, CDR2 YSYEKL.

The CDR3, as DNA: TGTGCCAGCAGCCTTAGGGGCGGCCACAATGAGCAGTTCTTC. Amino acids: CASSLRGGHNEQFF. V gene TRBV6-5 combines with J gene TRBJ2-1; tentative D call: TRBD1 (5 bases). Germline CDR1 MNHEY, CDR2 SVGAGI. There are 14 residues in the CDR3. V was trimmed by 6 bases and J by 5 bases, leaving 14 bases between them.

This clone was seen a handful of times. This chain uses TRBV30 with TRBJ2-3, with 12 bases lining up with TRBD2. The ends lost 4 bases at V and 7 bases at J; junction bases unmatched: 12. The CDR3 spans 16 residues. CDR1 is GTSNPN, CDR2 SVGIG, per germline (reference sequence). CDR3 bases: TGTGCCTGGACACTAGCGGGAGGTACGGGAAGAAATACGCAGTATTTT. Protein product: CAWTLAGGTGRNTQYF.

The J gene is TRBJ2-5, the V gene TRBV21-1; TRBD2, the table's D call, was not compared with the DNA. Matching the DNA end better, TRBJ2-7 makes the J call doubtful. TRBV21-1 is a pseudogene. The length of the CDR3 is 14 residues. CDR3 protein: CAPGPAGGPYEQYF. CDR3 nucleotide sequence: TGTGCCCCAGGACCTGCGGGAGGGCCATACGAGCAGTACTTC.

The chain recombines TRBV2 with TRBJ1-2; a weak D match, TRBD1 (6 bases). Trimming shortened V by 4 bases and J by 3 bases, and 15 bases separated the two germline ends. The CDR3 has 15 residues. The germline V gene has CDR1 SNHLY and CDR2 FYNNEI. CDR3 sequence: CASSVGRGSHYGYTF. CDR3 DNA sequence: TGTGCCAGCAGTGTCGGTAGGGGGTCTCACTATGGCTACACCTTC.